The text below deals with one T cell receptor beta chain. How the authors handled the data: Nucleated cell counts were estimated from reference gene primer amplification. Produced via immunoSEQ multiplex PCR; TCRdb's table is partial and in-frame only. That table gives V, J and clone size, and the DNA gave D and trimming. This sample has hundreds of thousands of clones, with 70% to 90% found just once. These data come from a study of blood T cell repertoires in COVID-19. Across the whole study: Both acute and convalescent COVID-19 samples were obtained from the United States, Italy and Spain.

The CDR3 runs 13 residues. The junction had 5 bases not matched to a gene; V was cut back by 7 bases and J by 0 bases. Germline V CDR1 and CDR2: SQVTM, ANQGSEA. V usage is TRBV29-1 and J usage is TRBJ2-5; 7 bases fit TRBD1. The origin of this receptor is a woman between 25 and 40 years old with COVID-19, enrolled during active disease. The sample was peripheral blood. The CDR3 DNA follows: TGCAGCGGGGTGGACAGGAACCAAGAGACCCAGTACTTC. As protein: CSGVDRNQETQYF.